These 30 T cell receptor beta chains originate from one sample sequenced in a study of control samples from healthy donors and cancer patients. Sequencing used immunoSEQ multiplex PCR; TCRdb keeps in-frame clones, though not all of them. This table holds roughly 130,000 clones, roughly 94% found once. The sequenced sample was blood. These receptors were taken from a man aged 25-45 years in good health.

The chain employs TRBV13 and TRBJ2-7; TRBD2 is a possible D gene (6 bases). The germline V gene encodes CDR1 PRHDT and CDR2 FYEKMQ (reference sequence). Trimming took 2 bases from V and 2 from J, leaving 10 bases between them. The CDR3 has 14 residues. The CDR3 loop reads CASSLPGVTYEQYF. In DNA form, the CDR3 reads TGTGCCAGCAGCTTACCGGGGGTCACCTACGAGCAGTACTTC.

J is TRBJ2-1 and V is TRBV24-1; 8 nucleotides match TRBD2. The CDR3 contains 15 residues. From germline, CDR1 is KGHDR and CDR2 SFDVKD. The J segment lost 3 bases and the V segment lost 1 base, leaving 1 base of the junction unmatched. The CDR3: CATSDFSGGYNEQFF. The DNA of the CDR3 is TGTGCCACCAGTGATTTCAGCGGGGGCTACAATGAGCAGTTCTTC.

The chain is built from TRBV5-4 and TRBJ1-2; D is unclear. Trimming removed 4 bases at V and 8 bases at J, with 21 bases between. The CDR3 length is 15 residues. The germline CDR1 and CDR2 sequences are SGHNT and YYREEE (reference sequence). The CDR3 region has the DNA TGTGCCAGCAGCGCACCCCTCGGGAGGGCCCAAGGCTACACCTTC. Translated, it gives CASSAPLGRAQGYTF.

The CDR3 DNA follows: TGCAGCGTTCGGGGACAGAGTAATGAAAAACTGTTTTTT. This sequence encodes CSVRGQSNEKLFF. V usage is TRBV29-1 and J usage is TRBJ1-4; 7 bases are shared with TRBD1. This CDR3 region has 13 residues. Germline CDR1 reads SQVTM; CDR2 reads ANQGSEA. Trimming took 5 bases from V and 4 from J; bases not matched to a gene: 4.

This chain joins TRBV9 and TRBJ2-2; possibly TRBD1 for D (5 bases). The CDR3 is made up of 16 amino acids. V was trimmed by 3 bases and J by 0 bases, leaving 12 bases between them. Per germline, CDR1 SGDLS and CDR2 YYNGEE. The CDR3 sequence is CASSETATSNTGELFF. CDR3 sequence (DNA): TGTGCCAGCAGCGAGACAGCTACCTCGAACACCGGGGAGCTGTTTTTT. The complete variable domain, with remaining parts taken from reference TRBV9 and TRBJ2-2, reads DSGVTQTPKHLITATGQRVTLRCSPRSGDLSVYWYQQSLDQGLQFLIQYYNGEERAKGNILERFSAQQFPDLHSELNLSSLELGDSALYFCASSETATSNTGELFFGEGSRLTVL.

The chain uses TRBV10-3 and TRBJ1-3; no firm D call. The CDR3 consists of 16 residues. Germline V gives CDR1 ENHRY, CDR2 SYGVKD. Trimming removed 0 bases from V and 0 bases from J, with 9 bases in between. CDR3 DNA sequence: TGTGCCATCAGTGAGTCAGACCGCCGCTCTGGAAACACCATATATTTT. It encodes CAISESDRRSGNTIYF.

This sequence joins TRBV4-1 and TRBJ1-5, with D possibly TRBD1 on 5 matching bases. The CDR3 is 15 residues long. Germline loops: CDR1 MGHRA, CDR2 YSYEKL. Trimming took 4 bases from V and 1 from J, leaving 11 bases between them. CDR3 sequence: CASSRGEGSNQPQHF. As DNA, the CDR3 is TGCGCCAGCAGCCGAGGGGAGGGAAGCAATCAGCCCCAGCATTTT.

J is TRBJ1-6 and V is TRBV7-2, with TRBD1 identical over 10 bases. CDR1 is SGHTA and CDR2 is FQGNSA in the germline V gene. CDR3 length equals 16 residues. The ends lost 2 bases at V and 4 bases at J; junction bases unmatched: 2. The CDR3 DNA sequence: TGTGCCAGCAGCTTACCGGACAGGGGGTATAATTCACCCCTCCACTTT. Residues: CASSLPDRGYNSPLHF.

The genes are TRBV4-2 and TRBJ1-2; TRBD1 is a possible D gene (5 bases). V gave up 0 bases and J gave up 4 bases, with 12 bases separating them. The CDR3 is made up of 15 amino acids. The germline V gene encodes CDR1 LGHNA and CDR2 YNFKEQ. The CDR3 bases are TGTGCCAGCAGCCAAGATAAGGGGCGGATCTATGGCTACACCTTC. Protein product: CASSQDKGRIYGYTF.

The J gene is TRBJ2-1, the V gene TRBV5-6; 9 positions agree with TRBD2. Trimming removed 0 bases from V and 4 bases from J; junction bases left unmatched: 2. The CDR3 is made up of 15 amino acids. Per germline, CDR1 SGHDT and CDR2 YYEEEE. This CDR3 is CASSLGLADYNEQFF. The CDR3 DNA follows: TGTGCCAGCAGCTTGGGACTAGCGGATTACAATGAGCAGTTCTTC. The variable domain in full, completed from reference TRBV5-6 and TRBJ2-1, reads DAGVTQSPTHLIKTRGQQVTLRCSPKSGHDTVSWYQQALGQGPQFIFQYYEEEERQRGNFPDRFSGHQFPNYSSELNVNALLLGDSALYLCASSLGLADYNEQFFGPGTRLTVL.

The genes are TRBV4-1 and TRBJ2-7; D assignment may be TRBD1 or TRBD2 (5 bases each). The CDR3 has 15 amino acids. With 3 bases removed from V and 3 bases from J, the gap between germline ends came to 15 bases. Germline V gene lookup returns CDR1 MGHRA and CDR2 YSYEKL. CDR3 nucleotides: TGCGCCAGCAGCCACACTCGCCTGGGGGTCTACGAGCAGTACTTC. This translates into CASSHTRLGVYEQYF.

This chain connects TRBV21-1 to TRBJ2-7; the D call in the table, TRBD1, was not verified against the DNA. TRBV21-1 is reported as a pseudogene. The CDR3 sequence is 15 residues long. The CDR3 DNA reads TGTGCCAGCAGCATAAGACAGCCTGCCCGCTACGAGCAGTACTTC. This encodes CASSIRQPARYEQYF.

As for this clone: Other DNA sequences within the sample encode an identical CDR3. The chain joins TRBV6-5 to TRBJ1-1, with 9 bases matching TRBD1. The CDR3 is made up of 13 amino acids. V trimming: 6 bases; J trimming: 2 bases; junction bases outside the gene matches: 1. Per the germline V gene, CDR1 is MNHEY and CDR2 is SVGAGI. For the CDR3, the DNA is TGTGCCAGCAGGGACAGGGGTAACACTGAAGCTTTCTTT. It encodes CASRDRGNTEAFF.

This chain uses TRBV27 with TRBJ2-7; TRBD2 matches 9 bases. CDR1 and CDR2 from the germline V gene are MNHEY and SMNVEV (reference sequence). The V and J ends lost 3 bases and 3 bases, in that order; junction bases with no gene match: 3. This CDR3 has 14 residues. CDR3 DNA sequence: TGTGCCAGCAGTTTGGGGACTAGCAACTACGAGCAGTACTTC. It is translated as CASSLGTSNYEQYF.

Here the CDR3 reads CASSSGLDPIYEQYF. The CDR3 bases are TGTGCCAGCAGCTCCGGATTAGACCCCATCTACGAGCAGTACTTC. The chain links TRBV7-9 to TRBJ2-7; no definite D call. The V gene lost 4 bases and the J gene lost 3 bases, with 16 bases spanning the gap. CDR1 is SEHNR and CDR2 is FQNEAQ in the germline V gene (reference sequence). The CDR3 extends over 15 amino acids. The entire variable domain, with the rest obtained from reference TRBV7-9 and TRBJ2-7, is as follows: DTGVSQNPRHKITKRGQNVTFRCDPISEHNRLYWYRQTLGQGPEFLTYFQNEAQLEKSRLLSDRFSAERPKGSFSTLEIQRTEQGDSAMYLCASSSGLDPIYEQYFGPGTRLTVT.

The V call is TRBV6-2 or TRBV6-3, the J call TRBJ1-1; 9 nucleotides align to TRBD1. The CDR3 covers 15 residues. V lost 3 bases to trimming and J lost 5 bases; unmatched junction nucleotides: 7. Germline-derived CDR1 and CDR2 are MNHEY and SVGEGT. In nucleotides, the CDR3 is TGTGCCAGCAGTTATATCACAGGGGGCGGAACTGAAGCTTTCTTT. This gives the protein CASSYITGGGTEAFF.

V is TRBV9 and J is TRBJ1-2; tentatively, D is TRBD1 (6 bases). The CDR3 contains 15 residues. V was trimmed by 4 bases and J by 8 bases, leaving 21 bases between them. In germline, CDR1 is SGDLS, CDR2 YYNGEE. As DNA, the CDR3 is TGTGCCAGCAGCCCTCGACAGGACTCCCGTCCCGGCTACACCTTC. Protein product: CASSPRQDSRPGYTF.

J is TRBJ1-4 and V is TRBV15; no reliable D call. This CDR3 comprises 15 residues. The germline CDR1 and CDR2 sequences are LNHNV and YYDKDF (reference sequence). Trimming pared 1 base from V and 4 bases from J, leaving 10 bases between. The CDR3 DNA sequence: TGTGCCACCAGCAGAGTAATTAGGAATAATGAAAAACTGTTTTTT. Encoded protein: CATSRVIRNNEKLFF. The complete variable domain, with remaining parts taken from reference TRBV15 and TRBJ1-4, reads DAMVIQNPRYQVTQFGKPVTLSCSQTLNHNVMYWYQQKSSQAPKLLFHYYDKDFNNEADTPDNFQSRRPNTSFCFLDIRSPGLGDTAMYLCATSRVIRNNEKLFFGSGTQLSVL.

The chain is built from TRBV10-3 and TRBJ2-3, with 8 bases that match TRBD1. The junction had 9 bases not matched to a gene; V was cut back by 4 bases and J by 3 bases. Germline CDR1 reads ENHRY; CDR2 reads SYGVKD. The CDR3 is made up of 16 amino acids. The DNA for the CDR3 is TGTGCCATCAGTGCCCCGGACAGGGCCGGTACAGATACGCAGTATTTT. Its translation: CAISAPDRAGTDTQYF.

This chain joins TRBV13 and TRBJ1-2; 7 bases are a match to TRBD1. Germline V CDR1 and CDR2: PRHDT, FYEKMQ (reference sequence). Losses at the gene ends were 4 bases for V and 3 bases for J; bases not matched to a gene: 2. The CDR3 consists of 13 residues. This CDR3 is CASSSDRDYGYTF. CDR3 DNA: TGTGCCAGCAGCTCTGACAGGGACTATGGCTACACCTTC.

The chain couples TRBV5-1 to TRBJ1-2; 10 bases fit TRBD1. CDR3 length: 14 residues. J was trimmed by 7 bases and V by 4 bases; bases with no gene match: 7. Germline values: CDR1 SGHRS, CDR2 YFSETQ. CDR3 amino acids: CASSLRGQGTGYTF. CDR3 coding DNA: TGCGCCAGCAGCCTCCGGGGACAGGGGACTGGCTACACCTTC.

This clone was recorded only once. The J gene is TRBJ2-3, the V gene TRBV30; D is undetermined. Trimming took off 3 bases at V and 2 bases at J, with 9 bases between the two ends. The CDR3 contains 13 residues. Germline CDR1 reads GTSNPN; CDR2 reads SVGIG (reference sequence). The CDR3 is CAWRDDPTDTQYF. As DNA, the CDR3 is TGTGCCTGGAGAGACGACCCCACAGATACGCAGTATTTT.

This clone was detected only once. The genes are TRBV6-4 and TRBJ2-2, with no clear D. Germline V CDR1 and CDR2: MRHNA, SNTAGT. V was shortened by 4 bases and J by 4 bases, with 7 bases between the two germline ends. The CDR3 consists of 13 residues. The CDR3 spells CASSAHSTGELFF. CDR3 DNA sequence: TGTGCCAGCAGTGCGCACTCCACCGGGGAGCTGTTTTTT.

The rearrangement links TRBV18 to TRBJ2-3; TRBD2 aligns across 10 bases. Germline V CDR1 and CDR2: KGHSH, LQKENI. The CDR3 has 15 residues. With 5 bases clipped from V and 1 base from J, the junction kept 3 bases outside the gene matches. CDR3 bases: TGTGCCAGCTCAGCTAGCGGGGGCCGCACAGATACGCAGTATTTT. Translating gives CASSASGGRTDTQYF.

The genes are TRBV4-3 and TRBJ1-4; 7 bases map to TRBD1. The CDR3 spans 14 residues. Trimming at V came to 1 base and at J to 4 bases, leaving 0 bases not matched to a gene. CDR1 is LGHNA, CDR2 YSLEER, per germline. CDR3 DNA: TGCGCCAGCAGCCAAGGGGACAGTAATGAAAAACTGTTTTTT. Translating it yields CASSQGDSNEKLFF.

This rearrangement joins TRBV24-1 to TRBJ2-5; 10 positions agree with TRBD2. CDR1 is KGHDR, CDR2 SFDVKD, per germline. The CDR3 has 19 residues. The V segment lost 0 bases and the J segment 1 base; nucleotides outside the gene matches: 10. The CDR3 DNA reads TGTGCCACCAGTGATTTGCAAGAACTAGCGGGGACCTTCCAAGAGACCCAGTACTTC. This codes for CATSDLQELAGTFQETQYF.

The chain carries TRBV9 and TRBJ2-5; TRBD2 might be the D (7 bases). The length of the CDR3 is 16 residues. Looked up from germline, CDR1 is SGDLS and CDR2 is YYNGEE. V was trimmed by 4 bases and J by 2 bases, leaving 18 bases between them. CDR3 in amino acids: CASSPPLGGAQETQYF. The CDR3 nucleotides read TGTGCCAGCAGCCCCCCTTTGGGGGGGGCTCAAGAGACCCAGTACTTC.

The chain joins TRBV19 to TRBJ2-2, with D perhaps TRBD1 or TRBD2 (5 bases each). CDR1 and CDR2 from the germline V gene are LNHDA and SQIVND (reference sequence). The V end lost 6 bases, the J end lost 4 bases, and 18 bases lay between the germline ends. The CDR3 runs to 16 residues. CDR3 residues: CASSAWDPRGTGELFF. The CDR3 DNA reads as TGTGCCAGTAGCGCCTGGGACCCCCGTGGCACCGGGGAGCTGTTTTTT.

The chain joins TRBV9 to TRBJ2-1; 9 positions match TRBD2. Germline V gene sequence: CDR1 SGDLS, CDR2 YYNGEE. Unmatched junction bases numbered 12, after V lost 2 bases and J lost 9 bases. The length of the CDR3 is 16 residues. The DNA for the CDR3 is TGTGCCAGCAGCGTGGCAATAAGCGGGGGGTTAAGTGAGCAGTTCTTC. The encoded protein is CASSVAISGGLSEQFF.

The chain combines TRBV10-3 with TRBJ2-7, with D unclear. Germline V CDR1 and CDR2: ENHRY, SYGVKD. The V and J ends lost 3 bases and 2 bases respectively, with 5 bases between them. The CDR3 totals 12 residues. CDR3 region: CAISERAYEQYF. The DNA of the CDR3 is TGTGCCATCAGTGAACGGGCCTACGAGCAGTACTTC.